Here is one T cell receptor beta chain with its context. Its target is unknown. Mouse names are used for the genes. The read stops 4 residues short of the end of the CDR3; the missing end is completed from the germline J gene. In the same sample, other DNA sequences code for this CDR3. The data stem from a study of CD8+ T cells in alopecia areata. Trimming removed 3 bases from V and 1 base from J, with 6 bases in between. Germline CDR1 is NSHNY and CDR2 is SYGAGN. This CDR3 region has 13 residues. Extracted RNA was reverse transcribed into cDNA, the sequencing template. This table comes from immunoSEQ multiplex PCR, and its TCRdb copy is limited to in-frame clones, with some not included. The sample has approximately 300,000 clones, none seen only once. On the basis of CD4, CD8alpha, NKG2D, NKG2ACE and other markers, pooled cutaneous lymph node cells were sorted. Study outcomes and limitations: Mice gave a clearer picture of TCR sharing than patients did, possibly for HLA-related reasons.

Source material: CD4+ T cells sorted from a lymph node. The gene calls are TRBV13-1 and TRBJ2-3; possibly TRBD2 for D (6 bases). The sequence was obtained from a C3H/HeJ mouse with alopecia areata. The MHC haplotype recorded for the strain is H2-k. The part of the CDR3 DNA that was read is TGTGCCAGCAGTGCTGGGGGTGCAGAA. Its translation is CASSAGGAE. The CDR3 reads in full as CASSAGGAETLYF.